This T cell receptor beta chain was captured by sequencing in a study of OX40 agonist ivuxolimab in advanced cancers. As for the study in general: At 0.01 to 10 mg/kg, ivuxolimab was administered intravenously to patients every 2 weeks. The dose-escalation group included hepatocellular carcinoma, melanoma, renal cell carcinoma and head and neck cancer. Findings and caveats of the study: The work left the antigen specificity of expanded peripheral T cells undetermined. Researchers report that CD8+ T cells had, on average, more expanded clones than CD4+.

V was cut by 10 bases and J by 4 bases, with 22 bases left in between. The CDR3 loop spans 15 amino acids. In germline, CDR1 is MDHEN, CDR2 SYDVKM. Some clones are missing from TCRdb's copy, which holds only in-frame ones; the method was immunoSEQ multiplex PCR. Of roughly 35,000 clones in the sample, around 80% are singletons; the top ten hold about 2%. Comment on this clone: Its antigen remains unknown.

The sequence was collected from an adult with an advanced solid tumor such as melanoma, head and neck, liver or kidney cancer. This chain uses TRBV28 with TRBJ1-2; D gene ambiguous. The source material was CD4+ or CD8+ T cells sorted from blood, sampled in a trial of the OX40 agonist ivuxolimab. The CDR3 region is CAIRRGTGESYGYTF. The CDR3 nucleotides are TGTGCCATCCGCCGGGGTACGGGCGAAAGCTATGGCTACACCTTC.